This TCR beta chain was captured by sequencing in a study of shared clonotypes between healthy human individuals. The study's findings and limits: The sampled material consisted only of blood, and tissue repertoires are likely to differ. Large sequencing depth failed to make sorted-subset sequencing complete, rarefaction showed. Clonotype sharing across a few donors was observed for around 5% of naive CD4 clonotypes.

Worth noting for this clone: Its target is not known.

Deletions cut 4 bases from V and 5 bases from J, with 18 bases between. Germline CDR1 reads KGHSH; CDR2 reads LQKENI. This CDR3 is built from 16 residues. The deep-level immunoSEQ assay was used. Sequencing used immunoSEQ multiplex PCR; TCRdb keeps in-frame clones, though not all of them. The table has under 1,100,000 clones, 75% to 80% seen once. The rearrangement joins TRBV18 to TRBJ2-1; D remains unclear. The clonotype was recovered from a man aged 18 to 29 in good health. Some clones in this sample may be carry-over from other donors' samples. Sequenced input: memory CD4+ T cells from PBMCs. As to subset: CD45RA-negative fraction. The CDR3 DNA reads TGTGCCAGCTCACGCAGCGCACCCGATAATGACAATGAGCAGTTCTTC. Translated, it gives CASSRSAPDNDNEQFF.